The TCR beta chain under discussion was sequenced for a study of shared clonotypes between healthy human individuals. Repertoires were generated with immunoSEQ multiplex PCR, while TCRdb's copy carries only in-frame clones and drops some. The profile shows some 1.1 million clones, approximately 77% of them singletons. Trimming cost V 3 bases and J 9 bases, with 6 bases left between them. Germline V gene data show CDR1 as MDHEN and CDR2 as SYDVKM. There are 11 residues in the CDR3. This clone was observed once. Sequencing was done on a sample of memory CD4+ T cells from PBMCs. Subset of the sample: CD45RA-negative fraction. The chain recombines TRBV28 with TRBJ2-1; D remains ambiguous. The sequence came from a man between 18 and 35 years old in good health. Some clones in this sample may be carry-over from other donors' samples. The CDR3 protein is CASSFKVEQFF. As DNA, the CDR3 is TGTGCCAGCAGTTTTAAGGTTGAGCAGTTCTTC.